The table lists the clone carrying this TCR beta chain with many counts. Its antigen is still unknown. This sample is part of a study of T cells in Graves' hyperthyroidism and ophthalmopathy. Overall study results and limits: From stable hyperthyroidism, ophthalmopathy was separated by a 13 V-J model. In blood, most of the thyroid clonotypes expanded above 0.001 were also present.

RNA transcripts yielded amplified TCR beta CDR3 regions. The TCR CDR3 first-round RT-PCR relied on the HTBI primer set. TCRdb used MiXCR to reprocess the multiplex PCR reads, holding one entry per CDR3 protein. The sample includes hundreds of thousands of distinct CDR3 sequences, approximately 14% of them seen just once. The receptor was isolated from a middle-aged woman with Graves' ophthalmopathy. Sequencing was performed on blood.

CDR3 coding DNA: TGTGCCAGCCTCCGTGACGGATCCTACGAGCAGTACTTC. It translates to CASLRDGSYEQYF. The V and J genes are TRBV12-3 or TRBV12-4 and TRBJ2-7; D is undetermined. Trimming cost V 8 bases and J 1 base, with 12 bases left between them. This CDR3 contains 13 residues.